The clone carrying this T cell receptor beta chain has ten or more counts. No antigen is known for it. This specimen comes from a study of metastatic and nonmetastatic thyroid tumors. Study overall: The study looked at repertoires side by side in blood and in tumor or nodule tissue from malignant and benign thyroid patients.

No patient received treatment before thyroid surgery. Findings and limits, study-wide: Benign nodules reportedly had significantly lower TCR beta diversity than malignant thyroid tumors in blood and tumor.

Original processing methods: The authors used CDR3 differences across clinicopathological groups to build a distant-metastasis classifier for papillary thyroid cancer. MiXCR re-clonotyped the PCR reads for TCRdb. In this record, the V and J calls reflect TCRdb's handling and not the investigators' own analysis. Here the sample spans roughly 30,000 clones, 17% being singletons. Trimming took 2 bases from V and 8 from J, leaving 21 bases between them. Germline lookup yields CDR1 DFQATT and CDR2 SNEGSKA (reference sequence). This CDR3 has 16 residues. Sequencing input: blood. The sequence came from a female donor with papillary thyroid cancer or a benign thyroid nodule (not recorded which). Some clones in this sample may be carry-over from other donors' samples. The chain uses TRBV20-1 and TRBJ1-4; possibly TRBD1 for D (6 bases). As DNA, the CDR3 is TGCAGTGCTAGACCAGTCCCCAACAGGGACATGGAAAAACTGTTTTTT. Its protein product is CSARPVPNRDMEKLFF.